These 31 T cell receptor beta chains originate from one sample sequenced in a study of blood T cell repertoires in COVID-19. The table came from immunoSEQ multiplex PCR; TCRdb's copy has only in-frame clones and leaves some out. The sample holds roughly 250,000 clones, approximately 80% seen once. Specimen: peripheral blood. Receptor source: a human donor in a cohort sampled during active COVID-19.

The V call is TRBV6-4, the J call TRBJ1-6; a weak D match, TRBD1 (5 bases). Germline V gene sequence: CDR1 MRHNA, CDR2 SNTAGT. Trimming removed 7 bases from V and 0 bases from J, with 16 bases in between. This CDR3 is built from 17 residues. CDR3 nucleotides: TGTGCCAGCAATCTGACCTCGGGGGTCTCCTATAATTCACCCCTCCACTTT. Translated: CASNLTSGVSYNSPLHF.

The chain joins TRBV2 to TRBJ2-1, with D hard to call. CDR1 is SNHLY, CDR2 FYNNEI, per germline. The CDR3 consists of 13 residues. The germline V and J ends were trimmed by 4 bases and 4 bases, with 8 bases remaining between them. CDR3: CASSGQEYNEQFF. The DNA for the CDR3 is TGTGCCAGCAGTGGGCAGGAATACAATGAGCAGTTCTTC.

The chain recombines TRBV7-9 with TRBJ2-7, with 8 bases that match TRBD2. Unmatched junction bases numbered 7, after V lost 7 bases and J lost 2 bases. CDR3 length: 14 residues. The germline V gene has CDR1 SEHNR and CDR2 FQNEAQ (reference sequence). The CDR3 protein is CASTQPGLAYEQYF. In nucleotides, the CDR3 is TGTGCCAGCACCCAACCGGGACTAGCCTACGAGCAGTACTTC.

The CDR3 reads CASSLGGPFSYNEQFF. For the CDR3, the DNA is TGTGCCAGCAGCTTAGGAGGGCCGTTCTCCTACAATGAGCAGTTCTTC. The rearrangement joins TRBV7-9 to TRBJ2-1; D perhaps matches TRBD2 (5 bases). This CDR3 contains 16 residues. V was trimmed by 1 base and J by 0 bases, leaving 10 bases between them. Germline V gene lookup returns CDR1 SEHNR and CDR2 FQNEAQ (reference sequence).

The V gene is TRBV4-2, the J gene TRBJ1-2; no clear D gene. The germline V gene has CDR1 LGHNA and CDR2 YNFKEQ. The CDR3 has 12 amino acids. The V end was cut by 1 base, the J end by 6 bases, with 6 bases between. The CDR3 reads CASSQVGDGYTF. Written as DNA, the CDR3 is TGTGCCAGCAGCCAAGTCGGGGATGGCTACACCTTC.

The count of this clone is one. The chain is built from TRBV4-1 and TRBJ1-2; 8 bases agree with TRBD1. This CDR3 is 14 amino acids long. Germline CDR1 MGHRA, CDR2 YSYEKL. V dropped 0 bases and J dropped 12; count of bases not matched to a gene: 9. Written as DNA, the CDR3 is TGCGCCAGCAGCCAAGATCGGACAGGGATAGTCGACACCTTC. It specifies CASSQDRTGIVDTF.

The rearrangement joins TRBV3-1 (or the pseudogene TRBV3-2) to TRBJ1-6; 7 bases align to TRBD1. CDR1 and CDR2 from the germline V gene are LGHDT and YNNKEL (reference sequence). This CDR3 contains 15 residues. J gave up 7 bases and V 1 base, and 4 bases lay outside the gene matches. The CDR3 loop is CASSQGGQPNSPLHF. CDR3 sequence (DNA): TGTGCCAGCAGCCAAGGGGGACAGCCCAATTCACCCCTCCACTTT.

The chain links TRBV10-2 to TRBJ2-2; tentative D call: TRBD1 (6 bases). The V and J ends lost 3 bases and 1 base respectively, with 9 bases between them. Per the germline V gene, CDR1 is WSHSY and CDR2 is SAAADI. There are 15 residues in the CDR3. CDR3 DNA sequence: TGCGCCAGCAGTGAATTGGGACAGAACACCGGGGAGCTGTTTTTT. Translating it yields CASSELGQNTGELFF.

The rearrangement links TRBV2 to TRBJ2-5, with 11 bases that match TRBD2. After removal of 8 bases from V and 0 bases from J, the junction contained 5 bases not matched to a gene. The germline CDR1 and CDR2 sequences are SNHLY and FYNNEI. The CDR3 length is 15 residues. The CDR3 nucleotides read TGTGCCAGCGTAGCGGGGGGGCAAGACCAAGAGACCCAGTACTTC. Its protein product is CASVAGGQDQETQYF.

CDR3 loop: CASSFRDLDTQYF. The CDR3 DNA is TGTGCCAGCAGTTTCAGGGACTTAGATACGCAGTATTTT. The chain combines TRBV27 with TRBJ2-3; D may be TRBD2 (6 bases). Germline CDR1 and CDR2: MNHEY and SMNVEV (reference sequence). V gave up 3 bases and J gave up 5 bases, with 9 bases separating them. The CDR3 length is 13 residues.

This chain links TRBV2 with TRBJ1-2, with 9 nucleotides matching TRBD1. Germline CDR1 is SNHLY and CDR2 is FYNNEI. The CDR3 covers 13 residues. The V gene end was trimmed by 5 bases and the J gene end by 8 bases; junction bases not matched to a gene: 6. CDR3 DNA: TGTGCCAGCAGTCGGACAGGGGTCCAGGGCTACACCTTC. It translates to CASSRTGVQGYTF.

The CDR3 DNA reads TGTGCCAGCAGGCTCGTCCCGACTAGCGGAACCGGGGAGCTGTTTTTT. Its translation: CASRLVPTSGTGELFF. The chain links TRBV5-8 to TRBJ2-2, with 9 bases matching TRBD2. Germline loops: CDR1 SGHTS, CDR2 YDEGEE. The CDR3 extends over 16 amino acids. J was trimmed by 5 bases and V by 5 bases; bases with no gene match: 10.

V usage is TRBV2 and J usage is TRBJ2-1; TRBD2 might be the D (6 bases). V gave up 3 bases and J gave up 0 bases, with 9 bases separating them. This CDR3 is built from 15 residues. Germline CDR1 reads SNHLY; CDR2 reads FYNNEI. CDR3 coding DNA: TGTGCCAGCAGTGAGAGGGGACTCTCCTACAATGAGCAGTTCTTC. Translating gives CASSERGLSYNEQFF.

The chain links TRBV5-1 to TRBJ1-1; D not resolved. Germline CDR1 is SGHRS and CDR2 is YFSETQ. Deletions cut 3 bases from V and 6 bases from J, with 15 bases between. This CDR3 has 14 residues. CDR3 loop: CASSWEASGSEAFF. CDR3 coding DNA: TGCGCCAGCAGCTGGGAGGCCTCGGGTTCTGAAGCTTTCTTT.

This clone was observed a few times. J is TRBJ1-4 and V is TRBV7-8, with no clear D. Looked up from germline, CDR1 is SGHVS and CDR2 is FQNEAQ. The V and J ends lost 5 bases and 7 bases respectively, with 14 bases between them. This CDR3 has 14 residues. The CDR3 sequence: CASSPGFGVEKLFF. The CDR3, as DNA: TGTGCCAGCAGCCCGGGATTTGGAGTTGAAAAACTGTTTTTT.

The chain combines TRBV21-1 with TRBJ1-2; the table's TRBD1 call for D was not verified on the DNA. TRBV21-1 is deemed a pseudogene. The CDR3 is 15 residues long. Here the CDR3 reads CASSKERQGVRSYTF. The CDR3 coding sequence is TGTGCCAGCAGCAAGGAGAGACAGGGTGTTAGGAGCTACACCTTC.

The V and J genes are TRBV5-1 and TRBJ2-2; no reliable D call. The CDR3 runs 14 residues. Trimming took 7 bases from V and 1 from J, leaving 11 bases between them. Germline assignment: CDR1 SGHRS and CDR2 YFSETQ. The CDR3 bases are TGCGCCAGCGGAGCCGGCGGGAACACCGGGGAGCTGTTTTTT. Translating gives CASGAGGNTGELFF. Filled out from reference TRBV5-1 and TRBJ2-2, the complete variable domain reads KAGVTQTPRYLIKTRGQQVTLSCSPISGHRSVSWYQQTPGQGLQFLFEYFSETQRNKGNFPGRFSGRQFSNSRSEMNVSTLELGDSALYLCASGAGGNTGELFFGEGSRLTVL.

J is TRBJ1-1 and V is TRBV6-1; the D is unclear. Trimming took 5 bases from V and 0 from J, leaving 13 bases between them. Germline loops: CDR1 MNHNS, CDR2 SASEGT. The CDR3 covers 15 residues. The CDR3 here is CASSPPNPVNTEAFF. CDR3 DNA sequence: TGTGCCAGCAGTCCCCCCAACCCGGTGAACACTGAAGCTTTCTTT.

This sequence joins TRBV2 and TRBJ2-7, with D possibly being TRBD2 (5 bases). The CDR3 totals 12 residues. CDR1 is SNHLY, CDR2 FYNNEI, per germline. Trimming left V 6 bases short and J 3 bases short, with 9 bases between. Written as DNA, the CDR3 is TGTGCCAGCAGGCCCGGGATCTACGAGCAGTACTTC. This codes for CASRPGIYEQYF.

This clone came up once. The CDR3 DNA reads TGTGCCAGCAGCCAGTACGGGAGACGCACAGATACGCAGTATTTT. Translation gives CASSQYGRRTDTQYF. The V call is TRBV3-1 (or the pseudogene TRBV3-2), the J call TRBJ2-3, with D tentatively TRBD2 (6 bases). V was pared by 3 bases and J by 1 base, with 11 bases between. CDR1 LGHDT and CDR2 YNNKEL come from the germline V gene (reference sequence). The CDR3 runs to 15 residues.

The CDR3: CASSYPSAGNQPQHF. As DNA, the CDR3 is TGTGCCAGCAGTTACCCCTCGGCAGGGAATCAGCCCCAGCATTTT. The chain links TRBV6-2 or TRBV6-3 to TRBJ1-5; D is possibly TRBD1 (5 bases). The CDR3 is made up of 15 amino acids. Germline V lookup: CDR1 MNHEY, CDR2 SVGEGT. The V gene lost 2 bases and the J gene lost 4 bases, with 12 bases spanning the gap.

This chain uses TRBV28 with TRBJ2-7; D is possibly TRBD1 (6 bases). Trimming cost V 4 bases and J 3 bases, with 19 bases left between them. This CDR3 has 16 amino acids. Per the germline V gene, CDR1 is MDHEN and CDR2 is SYDVKM. CDR3 region: CASSSFQGPRFYEQYF. DNA for the CDR3: TGTGCCAGCAGTTCCTTCCAGGGGCCCCGTTTCTACGAGCAGTACTTC. Full variable domain (outside the CDR3, taken from reference TRBV28 and TRBJ2-7): DVKVTQSSRYLVKRTGEKVFLECVQDMDHENMFWYRQDPGLGLRLIYFSYDVKMKEKGDIPEGYSVSREKKERFSLILESASTNQTSMYLCASSSFQGPRFYEQYFGPGTRLTVT.

The chain has TRBV29-1 and TRBJ1-3; the D is unclear. Trimming cost V 3 bases and J 5 bases, with 8 bases left between them. CDR3 size: 12 residues. CDR1 SQVTM and CDR2 ANQGSEA come from the germline V gene. CDR3 sequence: CSVDPERNTIYF. The CDR3 DNA follows: TGCAGCGTTGACCCAGAAAGAAACACCATATATTTT.

The chain joins TRBV2 to TRBJ1-3; no definite D call. V dropped 1 base and J dropped 1 base, with 8 bases sitting between them. This CDR3 is 15 amino acids long. Per the germline V gene, CDR1 is SNHLY and CDR2 is FYNNEI. Here the CDR3 reads CASSEGGRSGNTIYF. The CDR3 coding sequence is TGTGCCAGCAGTGAAGGAGGGAGGTCTGGAAACACCATATATTTT. Looking up the rest from reference TRBV2 and TRBJ1-3 gives the full variable domain: EPEVTQTPSHQVTQMGQEVILRCVPISNHLYFYWYRQILGQKVEFLVSFYNNEISEKSEIFDDQFSVERPDGSNFTLKIRSTKLEDSAMYFCASSEGGRSGNTIYFGEGSWLTVV.

This rearrangement joins TRBV5-5 to TRBJ1-6; D gene unclear. V was clipped by 4 bases and J by 0 bases, with 8 bases between them. Germline V gene sequence: CDR1 SGHKS, CDR2 YYEKEE (reference sequence). The CDR3 spans 15 residues. The CDR3 DNA reads as TGTGCCAGCAGCGGTTACAGCTCCTATAATTCACCCCTCCACTTT. Translated, it gives CASSGYSSYNSPLHF.

This clone has a handful of counts. CDR3 in DNA: TGTGCCAGCAGCCGGGGACAGGGGGCTTGGCAGTACTTC. Amino acid sequence: CASSRGQGAWQYF. V usage is TRBV7-2 and J usage is TRBJ2-7; 12 bases map to TRBD1. Trimming cost V 5 bases and J 9 bases; bases outside gene matches: 5. The CDR3 runs to 13 residues. Germline CDR1 reads SGHTA; CDR2 reads FQGNSA.

The J gene is TRBJ1-3, the V gene TRBV7-9; D unresolved. Germline V CDR1 and CDR2: SEHNR, FQNEAQ (reference sequence). The CDR3 runs 15 residues. V lost 1 base to trimming and J lost 0 bases, with 7 bases between them. The CDR3 protein is CASSLGASSGNTIYF. As DNA, the CDR3 is TGTGCCAGCAGCTTAGGAGCGAGCTCTGGAAACACCATATATTTT.

This clone came up a few times. The rearrangement uses TRBV5-1 and TRBJ1-1; D possibly corresponds to TRBD1 (5 bases). Between the trimmed V and J ends, which lost 5 bases and 0 bases, there was a span of 17 bases. Germline V gives CDR1 SGHRS, CDR2 YFSETQ. The CDR3 is 16 amino acids. CDR3 DNA: TGCGCCAGCAGTTACGGGGCCGGAGGGATGAACACTGAAGCTTTCTTT. Its protein product is CASSYGAGGMNTEAFF.

This clone is medium-sized. This chain uses TRBV5-5 with TRBJ2-1; the match to TRBD2 covers 7 bases. The CDR3 has 15 residues. Germline V gene sequence: CDR1 SGHKS, CDR2 YYEKEE (reference sequence). With V trimmed by 2 bases and J by 7 bases, 9 bases remained unmatched. The DNA for the CDR3 is TGTGCCAGCAGCTTAAGACTAGCAGATGGGAATGAGCAGTTCTTC. It is translated as CASSLRLADGNEQFF.

The count of this clone is one. This chain links TRBV7-8 with TRBJ1-6, with D possibly TRBD1 on 6 matching bases. This CDR3 has 14 amino acids. Per the germline V gene, CDR1 is SGHVS and CDR2 is FQNEAQ. Trimming stripped 5 bases from V and 6 bases from J, with 11 bases between. This CDR3 is CASSVQGPNSPLHF. The DNA for the CDR3 is TGTGCCAGCAGCGTACAGGGACCTAATTCACCCCTCCACTTT.

The CDR3 is CASSQAGDRAADTQYF. The CDR3 coding sequence is TGCGCCAGCAGCCAAGCTGGGGACAGGGCTGCAGATACGCAGTATTTT. This chain uses TRBV4-3 with TRBJ2-3; TRBD1 agrees at 9 bases. Germline V lookup: CDR1 LGHNA, CDR2 YSLEER. J was trimmed by 4 bases and V by 1 base; bases with no gene match: 6. The CDR3 consists of 16 residues.